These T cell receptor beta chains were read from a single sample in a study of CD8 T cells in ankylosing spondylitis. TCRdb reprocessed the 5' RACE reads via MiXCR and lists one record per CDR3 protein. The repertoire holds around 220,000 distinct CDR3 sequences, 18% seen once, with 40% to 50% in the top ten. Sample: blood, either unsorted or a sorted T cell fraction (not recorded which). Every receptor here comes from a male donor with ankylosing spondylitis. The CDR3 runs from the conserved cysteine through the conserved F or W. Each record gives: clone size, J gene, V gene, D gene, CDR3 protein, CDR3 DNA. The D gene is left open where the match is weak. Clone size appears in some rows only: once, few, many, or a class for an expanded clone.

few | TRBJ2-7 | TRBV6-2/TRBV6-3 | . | CASETDYSYEQYF | TGTGCCAGCGAGACAGATTACTCCTACGAGCAGTACTTC
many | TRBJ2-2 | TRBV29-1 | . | CSVEDQWTGDTGELFF | TGCAGCGTTGAAGATCAGTGGACGGGAGACACCGGGGAGCTGTTTTTT
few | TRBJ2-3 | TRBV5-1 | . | CASSEVQGYTDTQYF | TGCGCCAGCAGCGAGGTACAGGGATATACAGATACGCAGTATTTT
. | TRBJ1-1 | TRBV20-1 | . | CSARVPNTGREEAFF | TGCAGTGCTAGAGTACCAAACACCGGGCGGGAAGAAGCTTTCTTT
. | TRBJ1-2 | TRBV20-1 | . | CSLGRRDSGPQCYGYTF | TGCAGCCTCGGGCGGAGGGATAGTGGTCCCCAATGCTATGGCTACACCTTC
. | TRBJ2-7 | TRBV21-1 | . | CASSARIGGRSYEQYF | TGTGCCAGCAGCGCCCGGATAGGGGGACGCTCCTACGAGCAGTACTTC
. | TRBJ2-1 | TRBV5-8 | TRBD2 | CASLRAGGRYNEQFF | TGTGCCAGCTTACGAGCGGGGGGGCGATACAATGAGCAGTTCTTC
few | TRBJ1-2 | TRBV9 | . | CASSGRQGRVYGYTF | TGTGCCAGCAGCGGACGGCAGGGACGTGTCTATGGCTACACCTTC
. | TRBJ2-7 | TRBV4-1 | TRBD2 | CASSQGASGSYEQYF | TGCGCCAGCAGCCAAGGGGCTAGCGGCTCCTACGAGCAGTACTTC
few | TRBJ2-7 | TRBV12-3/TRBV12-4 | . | CASSPQGGEQYF | TGTGCCAGCAGCCCCCAGGGGGGGGAGCAGTACTTC
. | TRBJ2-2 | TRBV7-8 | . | CASSPWSPSPGTGELFF | TGTGCCAGCAGCCCATGGAGCCCGAGCCCGGGCACCGGGGAGCTGTTTTTT
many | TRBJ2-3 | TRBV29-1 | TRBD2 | CSVGGLASDTQYF | TGCAGCGTGGGGGGACTAGCGTCAGATACGCAGTATTTT
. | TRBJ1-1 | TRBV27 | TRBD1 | CASSSRQGVYTEAFF | TGTGCCAGCAGTTCCAGACAGGGGGTGTACACTGAAGCTTTCTTT
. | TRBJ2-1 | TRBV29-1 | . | CSVEDPGNEQFF | TGCAGCGTTGAAGATCCCGGCAATGAGCAGTTCTTC
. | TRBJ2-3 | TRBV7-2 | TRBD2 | CASNLAGGATDTQYF | TGTGCCAGCAATTTAGCGGGAGGGGCCACAGATACGCAGTATTTT
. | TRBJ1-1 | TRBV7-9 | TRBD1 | CASSRDSTGTEAFF | TGTGCCAGCAGTCGGGACAGCACGGGGACTGAAGCTTTCTTT